The clone carrying this T cell receptor beta chain appeared many times. The sample comes from a study of T cells in Graves' hyperthyroidism and ophthalmopathy. There were TCR beta CDR3 regions amplified from RNA transcripts. First-round RT-PCR with HTBI primers amplified the TCR CDR3 region. TCRdb analysed the multiplex PCR reads with MiXCR anew, one entry per CDR3 protein. The sample yields around 340,000 distinct CDR3 sequences, 15% to 20% seen once. The TCR comes from a woman in her thirties or forties with Graves' ophthalmopathy. Sequencing was done on a sample of blood.

CDR3 amino acids: CASSPGARQPQHF. In DNA, the CDR3 is TGTGCCAGCAGTCCAGGGGCTCGTCAGCCCCAGCATTTT. This chain connects TRBV11-2 to TRBJ1-5; weak D call: TRBD1 (6 bases). The germline gives CDR1 SGHAT, CDR2 FQNNGV. V was pared by 6 bases and J by 6 bases, with 12 bases between. The length of the CDR3 is 13 residues.